The next 21 T cell receptor beta chains were all read from a single sample in a study of CD8 T cells in Susac syndrome. RNA in amounts of about 0.5 to 1 ug was reverse transcribed with random hexamers. A single record per CDR3 protein comes from TCRdb applying MiXCR to the immunoSEQ multiplex PCR reads. The sample lists approximately 150,000 distinct CDR3 sequences, over 85% occurring once. The sequenced sample consisted of CD4+ T cells from PBMCs. These receptors were collected from a human donor with multiple sclerosis.

This chain connects TRBV5-1 to TRBJ2-2, with D uncertain. Germline V CDR1 and CDR2: SGHRS, YFSETQ. CDR3 length: 13 amino acids. Trimming left V 0 bases short and J 6 bases short, with 6 bases between. CDR3 coding DNA: TGCGCCAGCAGCTTGGTGGATCCCGGGGAGCTGTTTTTT. Translating it yields CASSLVDPGELFF.

V and J are TRBV7-2 and TRBJ2-7; a possible D gene is TRBD1 (6 bases). The V end was cut by 1 base, the J end by 3 bases, with 10 bases between. The CDR3 consists of 14 residues. CDR1 SGHTA and CDR2 FQGNSA come from the germline V gene. CDR3 bases: TGTGCCAGCAGCTTAGAAACAGGGCACTACGAGCAGTACTTC. Its protein is CASSLETGHYEQYF.

The chain is built from TRBV20-1 and TRBJ2-5; TRBD2 matches 11 bases. This CDR3 contains 14 residues. J was trimmed by 2 bases and V by 7 bases; bases with no gene match: 6. Germline loops: CDR1 DFQATT, CDR2 SNEGSKA (reference sequence). Written as DNA, the CDR3 is TGCAGTGTGCCTAGCGGGGGGACTCAAGAGACCCAGTACTTC. Amino acids: CSVPSGGTQETQYF.

The chain combines TRBV5-1 with TRBJ2-1; possibly TRBD1 for D (5 bases). The V and J ends lost 1 base and 8 bases respectively, with 19 bases between them. The germline V gene encodes CDR1 SGHRS and CDR2 YFSETQ. The CDR3 spans 16 residues. The CDR3 loop reads CASSLRLDAEGDEQFF. The CDR3 nucleotides read TGCGCCAGCAGCTTGCGCCTGGACGCCGAAGGGGATGAGCAGTTCTTC.

The chain carries TRBV11-2 and TRBJ2-4; 16 bases fit TRBD2. The J segment lost 4 bases and the V segment lost 4 bases, leaving 10 bases of the junction unmatched. Germline values: CDR1 SGHAT, CDR2 FQNNGV. This CDR3 has 19 residues. For the CDR3, the DNA is TGTGCCAGCAGCTCAACGAAGGGACTAGCGGGAGGGTCTAAAAACATTCAGTACTTC. This codes for CASSSTKGLAGGSKNIQYF.

The chain joins TRBV12-3 or TRBV12-4 to TRBJ2-1, with no clear D. The CDR3 sequence is 16 residues long. V lost 5 bases, J lost 0 bases, and 14 bases lay in between. CDR3 sequence reads: CASSQDTSSSYNEQFF. The CDR3 coding sequence is TGTGCCAGCAGTCAAGACACCTCCTCCTCCTACAATGAGCAGTTCTTC.

The chain joins TRBV28 to TRBJ2-7; D unclear. Germline V gene sequence: CDR1 MDHEN, CDR2 SYDVKM. The ends were cut back, 7 bases at V and 2 bases at J, with 12 bases in the middle. The CDR3 loop spans 13 amino acids. The CDR3 nucleotides read TGTGCCAGCACCGTTAGTAGTGCCTACGAGCAGTACTTC. Translating gives CASTVSSAYEQYF.

This chain uses TRBV6-1 with TRBJ2-6; no definite D call. The V gene lost 7 bases and the J gene lost 1 base, with 11 bases spanning the gap. The CDR3 is 15 amino acids. Germline values: CDR1 MNHNS, CDR2 SASEGT. The CDR3 bases are TGTGCCAGCATAAGGCTGTCTTCTGGGGCCAACGTCCTGACTTTC. Its protein product is CASIRLSSGANVLTF.

This chain links TRBV20-1 with TRBJ2-5; tentative D call: TRBD2 (6 bases). The CDR3 totals 13 residues. Germline values: CDR1 DFQATT, CDR2 SNEGSKA (reference sequence). The V and J ends lost 0 bases and 4 bases respectively, with 9 bases between them. CDR3: CSAREAGSETQYF. As DNA, the CDR3 is TGCAGTGCTAGAGAGGCGGGGTCAGAGACCCAGTACTTC.

V is TRBV28 and J is TRBJ1-4; TRBD1 matches at 7 bases. Germline-derived CDR1 and CDR2 are MDHEN and SYDVKM. This CDR3 is built from 12 residues. After removal of 5 bases from V and 11 bases from J, the junction contained 5 bases not matched to a gene. DNA for the CDR3: TGTGCCAGCAGTACAGGGACAGACAAACTGTTTTTT. Protein sequence: CASSTGTDKLFF.

The chain has TRBV5-1 and TRBJ2-7; 10 nucleotides match TRBD1. Germline CDR1 and CDR2: SGHRS and YFSETQ. J lost 4 bases, V lost 3 bases, and 16 bases had no gene match. This CDR3 has 18 amino acids. Here the CDR3 reads CASSWSRERQGAYYEQYF. CDR3 nucleotides: TGCGCCAGCAGCTGGAGTAGGGAGAGACAGGGGGCTTATTACGAGCAGTACTTC.

This chain joins TRBV3-1 and TRBJ2-3, with D perhaps given as TRBD1 or TRBD2 (5 bases each). Trimming shortened V by 2 bases and J by 4 bases, and 22 bases separated the two germline ends. CDR3 length: 18 residues. The germline gives CDR1 LGHDT, CDR2 YNNKEL (reference sequence). Written as DNA, the CDR3 is TGTGCCAGCAGCCAACCCCTCCTCCAAGCGAGGGGTGCAGATACGCAGTATTTT. It is translated as CASSQPLLQARGADTQYF.

The chain carries TRBV5-6 and TRBJ2-6; D is ambiguous. This CDR3 spans 15 amino acids. Trimming shortened V by 0 bases and J by 0 bases, and 4 bases separated the two germline ends. The germline V gene has CDR1 SGHDT and CDR2 YYEEEE. DNA for the CDR3: TGTGCCAGCAGCTTGGACATCTCTGGGGCCAACGTCCTGACTTTC. Amino acid sequence: CASSLDISGANVLTF.

The chain has TRBV7-2 and TRBJ2-4, with TRBD1 matching 8 bases. From germline, CDR1 is SGHTA and CDR2 FQGNSA. The CDR3 is 13 amino acids. J gave up 8 bases and V 5 bases, and 5 bases lay outside the gene matches. CDR3 sequence (DNA): TGTGCCAGCAGCCAGGGGGCGAGGGACATTCAGTACTTC. Residues: CASSQGARDIQYF.

The V and J genes are TRBV28 and TRBJ2-2, with TRBD2 as a possible D gene (6 bases). This CDR3 is built from 13 residues. Trimming cost V 11 bases and J 5 bases, with 15 bases left between them. Germline V gives CDR1 MDHEN, CDR2 SYDVKM. The CDR3 nucleotides are TGTGCCTCTAGGGAGGAGGGTACCGGGGAGCTGTTTTTT. This translates into CASREEGTGELFF.

J is TRBJ1-3 and V is TRBV28; the match to TRBD1 covers 9 bases. V lost 6 bases to trimming and J lost 8 bases; unmatched junction nucleotides: 11. Germline CDR1 and CDR2: MDHEN and SYDVKM. This CDR3 is 15 amino acids long. The CDR3 loop is CASRSYRGQGDTIYF. The DNA for the CDR3 is TGTGCCAGCAGGAGCTACAGGGGGCAGGGGGACACCATATATTTT.

This rearrangement joins TRBV20-1 to TRBJ1-2; tentative D call: TRBD1 (6 bases). V was shortened by 8 bases and J by 6 bases, with 13 bases between the two germline ends. The CDR3 has 11 residues. Germline assignment: CDR1 DFQATT and CDR2 SNEGSKA (reference sequence). CDR3 loop: CSPWRGDGYTF. The CDR3 bases are TGCAGTCCCTGGAGGGGGGATGGCTACACCTTC.

This clonotype was found once. The rearrangement joins TRBV28 to TRBJ1-5; D perhaps matches TRBD1 (5 bases). The CDR3 runs to 13 residues. Germline CDR1 MDHEN, CDR2 SYDVKM. The V end was cut by 5 bases, the J end by 5 bases, with 10 bases between. The CDR3 loop reads CASSPDSYQPQHF. Written as DNA, the CDR3 is TGTGCCAGCAGTCCCGACAGTTATCAGCCCCAGCATTTT.

The chain recombines TRBV3-1 with TRBJ2-1; D tentatively reads TRBD1 or TRBD2 (7 bases each). From germline, CDR1 is LGHDT and CDR2 YNNKEL (reference sequence). V was clipped by 6 bases and J by 1 base, with 10 bases between them. The CDR3 length is 14 residues. Written as DNA, the CDR3 is TGTGCCAGCAGAGCGGGACAGTCCTACAATGAGCAGTTCTTC. It yields the protein CASRAGQSYNEQFF.

This chain links TRBV7-2 with TRBJ1-1; no firm D call. Per the germline V gene, CDR1 is SGHTA and CDR2 is FQGNSA. The CDR3 consists of 12 residues. Trimming took off 5 bases at V and 10 bases at J, with 14 bases between the two ends. CDR3 in amino acids: CASSPKDWIAFF. The CDR3 DNA sequence: TGTGCCAGCAGCCCAAAGGACTGGATAGCTTTCTTT.

V is TRBV3-1 and J is TRBJ1-2; D might be TRBD1 (5 bases). Between the trimmed V and J ends, which lost 3 bases and 1 base, there was a span of 6 bases. The CDR3 sequence is 13 residues long. Germline CDR1 LGHDT, CDR2 YNNKEL (reference sequence). CDR3 region: CASSQDINYGYTF. Written as DNA, the CDR3 is TGTGCCAGCAGCCAGGACATTAACTATGGCTACACCTTC.